Presented here are 5 T cell receptor beta chains from one specimen sequenced in a study of sequential checkpoint blockade in melanoma. The table came from immunoSEQ multiplex PCR; TCRdb's copy has only in-frame clones and leaves some out. The sample carries around 37,000 clones, roughly 32% recorded once. Sample treatment: randomized to nivolumab then ipilimumab (arm A) or the reverse (arm B). The sequenced sample was tumor tissue (inferred from file names), obtained from a patient given nivolumab and ipilimumab in sequence. These receptors were taken from a human donor with melanoma.

There are a few counts of this clone. The J gene is TRBJ1-5, the V gene TRBV6-8, with a weak D call TRBD1 (6 bases). CDR1 and CDR2 from the germline V gene are MNHGY and SAAAGT. The ends were cut back, 8 bases at V and 7 bases at J, with 15 bases in the middle. The CDR3 contains 13 residues. CDR3: CASASEGEQPQHF. CDR3 DNA: TGTGCCAGCGCTTCAGAGGGGGAGCAGCCCCAGCATTTT.

This clone was seen more than once but under ten times. This chain links TRBV11-3 with TRBJ2-3; D is ambiguous. This CDR3 has 14 residues. CDR1 and CDR2 from the germline V gene are SGHNT and YENEEA. The V and J ends lost 5 bases and 2 bases respectively, with 11 bases between them. CDR3 nucleotide sequence: TGTGCCAGCAGCCCTCTCCCACACACAGATACGCAGTATTTT. Translating it yields CASSPLPHTDTQYF.

V is TRBV19 and J is TRBJ2-7; 9 bases match TRBD1. The CDR3 extends over 13 amino acids. The J segment lost 3 bases and the V segment lost 3 bases, leaving 0 bases of the junction unmatched. Looked up from germline, CDR1 is LNHDA and CDR2 is SQIVND (reference sequence). CDR3: CASSMGQGYEQYF. In nucleotides, the CDR3 is TGTGCCAGTAGTATGGGACAGGGCTACGAGCAGTACTTC.

This chain joins TRBV28 and TRBJ2-7; D remains ambiguous. Germline V gives CDR1 MDHEN, CDR2 SYDVKM. The CDR3 length is 12 residues. Trimming removed 4 bases from V and 3 bases from J, with 7 bases in between. The CDR3 is CASSSSNYEQYF. CDR3 bases: TGTGCCAGCAGTTCCTCAAACTACGAGCAGTACTTC. Together with reference TRBV28 and TRBJ2-7, the CDR3 gives the full variable domain: DVKVTQSSRYLVKRTGEKVFLECVQDMDHENMFWYRQDPGLGLRLIYFSYDVKMKEKGDIPEGYSVSREKKERFSLILESASTNQTSMYLCASSSSNYEQYFGPGTRLTVT.

The chain couples TRBV5-1 to TRBJ2-5; possible D gene TRBD2, 6 bases. V shed 4 bases and J shed 4 bases, with 14 bases lying between them. The CDR3 covers 14 residues. From germline, CDR1 is SGHRS and CDR2 YFSETQ. Here the CDR3 DNA reads TGCGCCAGCAGCCTATGGAGGGGTGGAGAGACCCAGTACTTC. Its protein is CASSLWRGGETQYF.